This TCR beta chain was captured in a study of metastatic and nonmetastatic thyroid tumors. Background on the study: Malignant and benign thyroid patients had repertoires compared in peripheral blood and tumor or nodule tissue.

Ahead of thyroid surgery, no patient had received treatment of any kind. Regarding the study as a whole: Significantly greater TCR beta diversity was reportedly found in malignant thyroid tumors than in benign nodules (in blood and tumor).

TCRdb re-called clones via MiXCR from the PCR reads. The repertoire has about 12,000 clones, 30% to 40% of them found once; the top ten carry approximately 14%. Notes on this clone: What it recognizes is unknown.

From germline, CDR1 is SGHAT and CDR2 FQNNGV. V was pared by 2 bases and J by 5 bases, with 25 bases between. CDR3 length: 18 amino acids. The chain has TRBV11-2 and TRBJ2-7; the D gene could be TRBD1 or TRBD2 (6 bases each). The material sequenced was tumor tissue. The TCR comes from a male donor with papillary thyroid cancer or a benign thyroid nodule (not recorded which). Some clones in this sample may be carry-over from other donors' samples. In DNA form, the CDR3 reads TGTGCCAGCAGCTTATGTCAATTGGTTAGGGGGGCGAGCCACGAGCAGTACTTC. This codes for CASSLCQLVRGASHEQYF.